This T cell receptor beta chain was profiled in a study of cytomegalovirus exposure and HLA in healthy donors. Researchers ran the PCR with 60 Vbeta and 13 Jbeta primers. Libraries were prepared by immunoSEQ multiplex PCR; TCRdb keeps only in-frame clonotypes and omits some of them. The repertoire holds more than 95,000 clones, with 65% to 85% as singletons. The sequence derives from a female donor in good health and CMV-seropositive. The sample consisted of PBMCs.

The CDR3 reads CASSEGGAGGSRGTF. As DNA, the CDR3 is TGTGCCAGCAGTGAAGGGGGGGCAGGGGGCTCCCGTGGGACCTTC. The rearrangement joins TRBV6-1 to TRBJ1-2; 8 nucleotides line up with TRBD1. Germline values: CDR1 MNHNS, CDR2 SASEGT. V was clipped by 1 base and J by 14 bases; unmatched bases: 15. The CDR3 spans 15 residues.